The next 32 T cell receptor beta chains were all read from a single sample in a study of cytomegalovirus exposure and HLA in healthy donors. PCR employed 60 Vbeta and 13 Jbeta primers. Profiling relied on immunoSEQ multiplex PCR, and the TCRdb table lists in-frame clones only, not all of them. Of some 120,000 clones listed, 79% were seen once; the top ten hold just under 3%. The sequencing sample was made of PBMCs. These receptor sequences come from a woman between 18 and 30 years old in good health and CMV-seropositive.

This clone came up a few times. V usage is TRBV2 and J usage is TRBJ2-1; possibly TRBD2 for D (5 bases). In germline, CDR1 is SNHLY, CDR2 FYNNEI. Trimming removed 4 bases from V and 13 bases from J, with 23 bases in between. The CDR3 consists of 15 residues. DNA of the CDR3: TGTGCCAGCAGTGGAAACACACTAGATGGTTCCCCCCAGTTCTTC. Residues: CASSGNTLDGSPQFF.

This clone occurred once. At one of its ends the junction is not consistent with the germline gene, which may arise from a read error. The V call is TRBV5-4, the J call TRBJ2-3, with TRBD2 identical over 11 bases. This CDR3 is built from 16 residues. Germline CDR1 is SGHNT and CDR2 is YYREEE (reference sequence). The CDR3: CASSLVAGGPSDTQCF. In DNA, the CDR3 is TGTGCCAGCAGCCTAGTAGCGGGAGGGCCGTCAGATACGCAGTGTTTT.

The genes are TRBV7-3 and TRBJ2-5, with D perhaps TRBD2 (5 bases). CDR1 and CDR2 (germline): SGHTA, FQGTGA. The CDR3 sequence is 16 residues long. Trimming shortened V by 6 bases and J by 1 base, and 18 bases separated the two germline ends. The CDR3 DNA is TGTGCCAGCAGTCTCAACCCCCCGGGAACCCAAGAGACCCAGTACTTC. This codes for CASSLNPPGTQETQYF.

The chain employs TRBV7-2 and TRBJ2-5; 7 positions agree with TRBD2. The CDR3 covers 13 residues. V lost 5 bases to trimming and J lost 3 bases; unmatched junction nucleotides: 3. The germline V gene encodes CDR1 SGHTA and CDR2 FQGNSA. The CDR3, as DNA: TGTGCCAGCAGCCGGACTAGGGAAGAGACCCAGTACTTC. Its translation: CASSRTREETQYF. Supplemented by reference TRBV7-2 and TRBJ2-5, the full variable domain reads GAGVSQSPSNKVTEKGKDVELRCDPISGHTALYWYRQSLGQGLEFLIYFQGNSAPDKSGLPSDRFSAERTGGSVSTLTIQRTQQEDSAVYLCASSRTREETQYFGPGTRLLVL.

This rearrangement joins TRBV7-8 to TRBJ2-5; the match to TRBD1 covers 11 bases. CDR1 SGHVS and CDR2 FQNEAQ come from the germline V gene. V was pared by 4 bases and J by 6 bases, with 13 bases of the junction left unmatched. This CDR3 contains 17 residues. CDR3 nucleotide sequence: TGTGCCAGCAGCTCAGGGGGTAAAGGACAGGGGGCCAAGACCCAGTACTTC. Translating it yields CASSSGGKGQGAKTQYF.

This clone has just a few counts. The chain joins TRBV28 to TRBJ1-4; TRBD1 aligns across 9 bases. V shed 7 bases and J 10 bases; nucleotides not matched to a gene: 16. The CDR3 is made up of 16 amino acids. The germline CDR1 and CDR2 sequences are MDHEN and SYDVKM. The CDR3 DNA sequence: TGTGCCAGCACCTTTGTTGTGGGGACAGGGCAAGGAAAACTGTTTTTT. Amino acids: CASTFVVGTGQGKLFF.

On this clone itself: Within the sample, other DNA sequences also encode this same CDR3. The chain employs TRBV19 and TRBJ1-1; D is unclear. The CDR3 runs 16 residues. CDR1 and CDR2 from the germline V gene are LNHDA and SQIVND (reference sequence). Trimming removed 6 bases at V and 0 bases at J, with 17 bases between. The CDR3 DNA sequence: TGTGCCAGTAGCCTCCTGGGCGGGGTAATGAACACTGAAGCTTTCTTT. Protein sequence: CASSLLGGVMNTEAFF. The full variable domain, in which reference TRBV19 and TRBJ1-1 provide the parts outside the CDR3, is DGGITQSPKYLFRKEGQNVTLSCEQNLNHDAMYWYRQDPGQGLRLIYYSQIVNDFQKGDIAEGYSVSREKKESFPLTVTSAQKNPTAFYLCASSLLGGVMNTEAFFGQGTRLTVV.

V is TRBV6-5 and J is TRBJ1-4, with D maybe TRBD1 (5 bases). The CDR3 runs 15 residues. Trimming removed 0 bases from V and 3 bases from J, with 8 bases in between. The germline gives CDR1 MNHEY, CDR2 SVGAGI. The CDR3 spells CASSYSGAPNEKLFF. The CDR3 DNA is TGTGCCAGCAGTTACTCAGGGGCACCTAATGAAAAACTGTTTTTT.

This rearrangement joins TRBV15 to TRBJ2-1; 7 bases map to TRBD2. Germline CDR1 LNHNV, CDR2 YYDKDF (reference sequence). V trimming: 0 bases; J trimming: 4 bases; junction bases outside the gene matches: 9. This CDR3 contains 17 residues. Here the CDR3 reads CATSRDLGGGIYNEQFF. The CDR3 DNA sequence: TGTGCCACCAGCAGAGACCTGGGGGGAGGGATATACAATGAGCAGTTCTTC.

This clone came up once. In DNA, the CDR3 is TGTGCCAGCAGCTTAGGGCCCAGTTCCTACGAGCAGTACTTC. Protein: CASSLGPSSYEQYF. This chain connects TRBV11-3 to TRBJ2-7, with D unresolved. V shed 1 base and J shed 1 base, with 8 bases lying between them. Germline CDR1 SGHNT, CDR2 YENEEA. The CDR3 runs 14 residues.

J is TRBJ1-1 and V is TRBV6-5, with D possibly matching TRBD1 (6 bases). The V end was cut by 6 bases, the J end by 2 bases, with 13 bases between. The CDR3 consists of 14 residues. From germline, CDR1 is MNHEY and CDR2 SVGAGI. CDR3 residues: CASSAGQFNTEAFF. CDR3 nucleotides: TGTGCCAGCAGCGCCGGACAGTTTAACACTGAAGCTTTCTTT.

This clone was detected a few times. J is TRBJ1-2 and V is TRBV11-2; a possible D gene is TRBD1 (5 bases). This CDR3 spans 14 amino acids. Germline V gives CDR1 SGHAT, CDR2 FQNNGV. The V and J ends lost 5 bases and 8 bases respectively, with 18 bases between them. The CDR3 coding sequence is TGTGCCAGCAGCCAAACCCAGGGCGGTCGCGGCTACACCTTC. It encodes CASSQTQGGRGYTF. Variable domain in full (rest from reference TRBV11-2 and TRBJ1-2): EAGVAQSPRYKIIEKRQSVAFWCNPISGHATLYWYQQILGQGPKLLIQFQNNGVVDDSQLPKDRFSAERLKGVDSTLKIQPAKLEDSAVYLCASSQTQGGRGYTFGSGTRLTVV.

The chain couples TRBV5-6 to TRBJ1-2; tentatively, D is TRBD1 (5 bases). The germline gives CDR1 SGHDT, CDR2 YYEEEE. The CDR3 consists of 15 residues. V was trimmed by 2 bases and J by 0 bases, leaving 11 bases between them. CDR3 sequence (DNA): TGTGCCAGCAGCTTTTACAGGCGTGCTAACTATGGCTACACCTTC. This translates into CASSFYRRANYGYTF.

The rearrangement links TRBV5-1 to TRBJ1-5; tentative D call: TRBD1 (6 bases). V gave up 4 bases and J gave up 0 bases, with 11 bases separating them. Looked up from germline, CDR1 is SGHRS and CDR2 is YFSETQ. The CDR3 has 15 residues. CDR3 nucleotide sequence: TGCGCCAGCAGCCTTACAGGGAGTAGCAATCAGCCCCAGCATTTT. This sequence encodes CASSLTGSSNQPQHF.

The gene calls are TRBV6-4 and TRBJ2-7; D may be TRBD1 (6 bases). The CDR3 totals 14 residues. Germline CDR1 is MRHNA and CDR2 is SNTAGT. Trimming took off 7 bases at V and 3 bases at J, with 16 bases between the two ends. Written as DNA, the CDR3 is TGTGCCAGCAAGACACAGGGAACATGCTACGAGCAGTACTTC. It codes for CASKTQGTCYEQYF.

V and J are TRBV7-9 and TRBJ2-5, with TRBD2 as a possible D gene (6 bases). Per germline, CDR1 SEHNR and CDR2 FQNEAQ (reference sequence). The V gene lost 2 bases and the J gene lost 2 bases, with 21 bases spanning the gap. The CDR3 runs 18 residues. As DNA, the CDR3 is TGTGCCAGCAGCTTAACTAGGATCCGGGACTCGCTACAAGAGACCCAGTACTTC. Protein: CASSLTRIRDSLQETQYF.

This chain uses TRBV5-4 with TRBJ1-2; perhaps TRBD1 as D (5 bases). V shed 0 bases and J shed 4 bases, with 7 bases lying between them. The CDR3 covers 13 residues. CDR1 SGHNT and CDR2 YYREEE come from the germline V gene (reference sequence). This CDR3 reads CASSLDQGYGYTF. The CDR3, as DNA: TGTGCCAGCAGCTTGGACCAGGGCTATGGCTACACCTTC.

The chain joins TRBV19 to TRBJ1-5, with D unclear. CDR3 length equals 14 residues. Germline CDR1 reads LNHDA; CDR2 reads SQIVND (reference sequence). V lost 3 bases and J lost 9, with 15 bases in between. DNA for the CDR3: TGTGCCAGTAGTATCAGTCAGGCGCTTAGGCCCCAGCATTTT. Its translation: CASSISQALRPQHF. Complete variable domain (other parts from reference TRBV19 and TRBJ1-5): DGGITQSPKYLFRKEGQNVTLSCEQNLNHDAMYWYRQDPGQGLRLIYYSQIVNDFQKGDIAEGYSVSREKKESFPLTVTSAQKNPTAFYLCASSISQALRPQHFGDGTRLSIL.

The chain joins TRBV7-8 to TRBJ2-7, with 7 nucleotides matching TRBD1. Germline CDR1 is SGHVS and CDR2 is FQNEAQ. This CDR3 contains 17 residues. The junction had 15 bases not matched to a gene; V was cut back by 5 bases and J by 2 bases. CDR3 amino acids: CASSTRAFTGQPYEQYF. The CDR3 DNA follows: TGTGCCAGCAGCACACGAGCCTTCACGGGACAGCCCTACGAGCAGTACTTC.

This chain connects TRBV5-1 to TRBJ2-3; TRBD2 agrees at 11 bases. This CDR3 comprises 15 residues. Germline CDR1 and CDR2: SGHRS and YFSETQ. With V trimmed by 0 bases and J by 6 bases, 3 bases remained unmatched. The CDR3 nucleotides are TGCGCCAGCAGCTTGGAACTAGCGGGAGTGGATACGCAGTATTTT. This sequence encodes CASSLELAGVDTQYF.

The chain is built from TRBV9 and TRBJ2-1; D might be TRBD2 (6 bases). Germline values: CDR1 SGDLS, CDR2 YYNGEE. This CDR3 comprises 15 residues. With 3 bases removed from V and 7 bases from J, the gap between germline ends came to 17 bases. CDR3 region: CASSGGLEGVNEQFF. CDR3 nucleotide sequence: TGTGCCAGCAGCGGAGGACTGGAGGGAGTGAATGAGCAGTTCTTC.

The chain recombines TRBV28 with TRBJ2-3; 10 positions match TRBD2. With V trimmed by 4 bases and J by 1 base, 5 bases remained unmatched. The germline V gene encodes CDR1 MDHEN and CDR2 SYDVKM. This CDR3 spans 16 amino acids. CDR3 amino acids: CASSSPGTSGTDTQYF. In DNA form, the CDR3 reads TGTGCCAGCAGTTCCCCCGGGACTAGCGGCACAGATACGCAGTATTTT.

This sequence joins TRBV2 and TRBJ2-7, with a weak D call TRBD1 (6 bases). Germline V gene lookup returns CDR1 SNHLY and CDR2 FYNNEI. Trimming pared 6 bases from V and 6 bases from J, leaving 18 bases between. This CDR3 spans 14 amino acids. CDR3 protein: CASSRRTVRGEQYF. CDR3 nucleotides: TGTGCCAGCAGCCGAAGGACAGTAAGAGGCGAGCAGTACTTC.

This CDR3 is CASSLLPGLAGYGGELFF. CDR3 coding DNA: TGTGCCAGCAGCCTCCTCCCGGGACTAGCGGGTTATGGCGGGGAGCTGTTTTTT. The chain uses TRBV7-3 and TRBJ2-2, with 12 nucleotides matching TRBD2. The germline CDR1 and CDR2 sequences are SGHTA and FQGTGA. The CDR3 totals 18 residues. V shed 5 bases and J 7 bases; nucleotides not matched to a gene: 14.

The J gene is TRBJ2-7, the V gene TRBV18; possible D gene TRBD2, 5 bases. The V gene's germline CDR1 is KGHSH and CDR2 LQKENI. The CDR3 has 12 amino acids. V dropped 2 bases and J dropped 6 bases, with 8 bases sitting between them. CDR3 coding DNA: TGTGCCAGCTCACCAGTGAGGGCCGAGCAGTACTTC. Encoded protein: CASSPVRAEQYF.

The gene calls are TRBV27 and TRBJ1-2; D uncertain. CDR1 and CDR2 from the germline V gene are MNHEY and SMNVEV (reference sequence). Trimming stripped 6 bases from V and 3 bases from J, with 11 bases between. The CDR3 is 13 amino acids. The CDR3 sequence is CASRSRVYYGYTF. The CDR3 nucleotides read TGTGCCAGCAGGTCGCGGGTCTACTATGGCTACACCTTC.

This clone appeared once. The V call is TRBV11-3, the J call TRBJ2-4; TRBD2 is a possible D gene (7 bases). The V gene lost 5 bases and the J gene lost 8 bases, with 28 bases spanning the gap. CDR3 length: 18 residues. Per the germline V gene, CDR1 is SGHNT and CDR2 is YENEEA. This CDR3 is CASSPRGGNIVYVDIQYF. The CDR3 nucleotides are TGTGCCAGCAGCCCGAGGGGGGGAAATATAGTATACGTGGACATTCAGTACTTC.

This clone was detected only once. The V gene is TRBV6-1, the J gene TRBJ2-2; D perhaps matches TRBD1 (5 bases). CDR1 is MNHNS and CDR2 is SASEGT in the germline V gene. CDR3 length equals 18 residues. The germline V and J ends were trimmed by 2 bases and 5 bases, with 21 bases remaining between them. CDR3 DNA: TGTGCCAGCAGTGAATCCCATCTTGTGACCCCAGGGACCGGGGAGCTGTTTTTT. Its translation is CASSESHLVTPGTGELFF.

The chain employs TRBV19 and TRBJ2-1; weak D call: TRBD1 (5 bases). The CDR3 length is 16 residues. V was pared by 1 base and J by 9 bases, with 19 bases between. Germline CDR1 is LNHDA and CDR2 is SQIVND (reference sequence). The CDR3, as DNA: TGTGCCAGTAGTATAGTTGGGGCCATGGCTGCATCTGAGCAGTTCTTC. This sequence encodes CASSIVGAMAASEQFF.

This clone was seen just once. This chain links TRBV6-5 with TRBJ1-2, with D hard to call. Germline V gene sequence: CDR1 MNHEY, CDR2 SVGAGI. This CDR3 has 14 amino acids. V was clipped by 0 bases and J by 1 base, with 6 bases between them. CDR3 region: CASSYSVSNYGYTF. CDR3 nucleotides: TGTGCCAGCAGTTACTCAGTTAGTAACTATGGCTACACCTTC.

In DNA form, the CDR3 reads TGTGCCAGTAGTTACCGGGTAGCCTCCTACGAGCAGTACTTC. This gives the protein CASSYRVASYEQYF. The V call is TRBV19, the J call TRBJ2-7; D call uncertain. CDR1 is LNHDA and CDR2 is SQIVND in the germline V gene (reference sequence). Trimming took 5 bases from V and 0 from J, leaving 11 bases between them. The CDR3 spans 14 residues.

The rearrangement joins TRBV5-1 to TRBJ2-3; 14 bases are a match to TRBD2. This CDR3 comprises 20 residues. The V gene end was trimmed by 4 bases and the J gene end by 0 bases; junction bases not matched to a gene: 13. Germline assignment: CDR1 SGHRS and CDR2 YFSETQ. In DNA, the CDR3 is TGCGCCAGCAGCCCCGGGACTAGCGGGAGTCTGGCTTCTAGCACAGATACGCAGTATTTT. This gives the protein CASSPGTSGSLASSTDTQYF.